This T cell receptor (beta chain) was obtained from a study of T and B cells in COVID-19 patients. Turning to the study itself: Blood was sampled from COVID-19 patients who were either actively infected or recovered. 18 of 20 active-infection patients had comorbidities associated with unfavorable COVID-19 outcome. Findings and caveats of the study: Patients with COVID-19 reportedly showed strongly skewed T cell receptor beta variable and joining gene usage. Clonality of TRB repertoires was high in active COVID-19; recovery brought above-healthy diversity and richness.

As concerns this clonotype: What it binds is unknown.

TRB rearrangements were amplified by multiplex PCR with BIOMED2 TRB-A/B primers. TCRdb called the multiplex PCR reads again in MiXCR, with one record for every CDR3 protein. The table shows under 6,000 distinct CDR3 sequences, with 20% to 30% occurring only once. The CDR3 has 16 residues. The V segment lost 5 bases and the J segment 5 bases; nucleotides outside the gene matches: 6. Germline CDR1 MNHEY, CDR2 SVGAGI. From blood, roughly 220-550 ng of genomic DNA served as TRB template. This receptor was obtained from a human donor with active COVID-19. The gene calls are TRBV6-5 and TRBJ2-3; 14 bases align to TRBD2. The material sequenced was blood. CDR3 coding DNA: TGTGCCAGCAGTCCCCCCGGGACTAGCGGGAGAGATACGCAGTATTTT. Translating gives CASSPPGTSGRDTQYF.